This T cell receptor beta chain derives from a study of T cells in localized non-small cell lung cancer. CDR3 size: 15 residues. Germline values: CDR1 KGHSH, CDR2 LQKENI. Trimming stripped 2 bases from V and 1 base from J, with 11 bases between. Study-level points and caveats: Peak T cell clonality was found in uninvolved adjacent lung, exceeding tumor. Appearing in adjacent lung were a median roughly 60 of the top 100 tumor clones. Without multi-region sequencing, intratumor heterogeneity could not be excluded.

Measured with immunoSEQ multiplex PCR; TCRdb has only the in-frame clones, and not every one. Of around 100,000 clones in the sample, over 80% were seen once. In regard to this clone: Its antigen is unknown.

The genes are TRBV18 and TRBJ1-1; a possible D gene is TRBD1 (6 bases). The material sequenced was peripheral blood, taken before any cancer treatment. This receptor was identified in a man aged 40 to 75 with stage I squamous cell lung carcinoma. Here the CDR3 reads CASSPGGHRNTEAFF. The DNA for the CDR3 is TGTGCCAGCTCACCAGGGGGGCATAGGAACACTGAAGCTTTCTTT.